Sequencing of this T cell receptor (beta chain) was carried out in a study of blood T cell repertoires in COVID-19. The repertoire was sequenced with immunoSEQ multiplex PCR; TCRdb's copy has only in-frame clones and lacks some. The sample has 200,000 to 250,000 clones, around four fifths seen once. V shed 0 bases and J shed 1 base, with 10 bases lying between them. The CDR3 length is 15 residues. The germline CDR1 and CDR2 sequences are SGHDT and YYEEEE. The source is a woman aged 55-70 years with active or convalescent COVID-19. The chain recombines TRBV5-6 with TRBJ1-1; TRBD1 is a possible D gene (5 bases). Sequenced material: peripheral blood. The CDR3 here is CASSLALGGNTEAFF. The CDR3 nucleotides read TGTGCCAGCAGCTTGGCTCTGGGGGGGAACACTGAAGCTTTCTTT.